This T cell receptor beta chain was captured in a study of shared clonotypes between healthy human individuals. Study background: CD4 naive and CD4 memory each took three plates per donor, while CD8 naive took two and CD8 memory one. Findings of the study overall: What rarefaction showed was incomplete sorted-subset sequencing despite large depth.

V shed 5 bases and J shed 2 bases, with 11 bases lying between them. This CDR3 has 14 residues. Germline CDR1 and CDR2: SGDLS and YYNGEE. Across several immunoSEQ plates, the genomic DNA of each subset was split evenly. The repertoire was sequenced with immunoSEQ multiplex PCR; TCRdb's copy has only in-frame clones and lacks some. Altogether 2 million to 2.5 million clones are present, 90% to 97% being singletons, with the ten largest covering around 0.13%. Notes on this clone: Its antigen is unidentified.

Input material: naive CD4+ T cells sorted from blood. Described subset: CD45RA+ positively selected. The chain carries TRBV9 and TRBJ1-3, with D tentatively TRBD1 (6 bases). The sequence was obtained from a man between 18 and 35 years old in good health. The CDR3 coding sequence is TGTGCCAGCAGGCCCGGGACAACTGGAAACACCATATATTTT. It specifies CASRPGTTGNTIYF. Together with reference TRBV9 and TRBJ1-3, the CDR3 gives the full variable domain: DSGVTQTPKHLITATGQRVTLRCSPRSGDLSVYWYQQSLDQGLQFLIQYYNGEERAKGNILERFSAQQFPDLHSELNLSSLELGDSALYFCASRPGTTGNTIYFGEGSWLTVV.